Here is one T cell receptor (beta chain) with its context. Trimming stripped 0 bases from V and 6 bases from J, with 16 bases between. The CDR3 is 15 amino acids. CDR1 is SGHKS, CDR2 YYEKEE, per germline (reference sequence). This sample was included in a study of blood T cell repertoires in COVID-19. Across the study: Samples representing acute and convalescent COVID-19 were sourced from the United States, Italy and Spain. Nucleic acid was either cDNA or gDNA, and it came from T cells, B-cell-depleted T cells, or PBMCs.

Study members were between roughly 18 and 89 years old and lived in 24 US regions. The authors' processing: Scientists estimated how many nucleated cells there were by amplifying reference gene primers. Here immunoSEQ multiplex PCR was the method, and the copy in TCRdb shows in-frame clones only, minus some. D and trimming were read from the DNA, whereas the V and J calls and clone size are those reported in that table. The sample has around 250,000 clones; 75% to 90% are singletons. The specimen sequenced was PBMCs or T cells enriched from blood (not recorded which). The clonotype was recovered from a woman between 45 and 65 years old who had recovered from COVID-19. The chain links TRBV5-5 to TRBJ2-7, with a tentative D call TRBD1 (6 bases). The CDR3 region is CASSLGQARGGEQYF. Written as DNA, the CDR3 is TGTGCCAGCAGCTTGGGACAGGCTCGGGGTGGCGAGCAGTACTTC.